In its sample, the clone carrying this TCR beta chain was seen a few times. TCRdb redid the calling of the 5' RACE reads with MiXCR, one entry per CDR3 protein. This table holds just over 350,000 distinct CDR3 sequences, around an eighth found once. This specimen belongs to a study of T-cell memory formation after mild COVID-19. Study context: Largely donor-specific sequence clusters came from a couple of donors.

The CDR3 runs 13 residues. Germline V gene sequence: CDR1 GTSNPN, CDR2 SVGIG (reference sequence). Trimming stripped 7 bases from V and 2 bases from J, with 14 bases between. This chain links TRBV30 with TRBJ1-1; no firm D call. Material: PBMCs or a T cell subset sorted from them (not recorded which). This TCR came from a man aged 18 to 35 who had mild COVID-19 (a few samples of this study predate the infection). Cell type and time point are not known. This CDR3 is CALQRAGNTEAFF. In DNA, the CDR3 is TGTGCCTTACAGAGGGCGGGAAACACTGAAGCTTTCTTT.